These 9 T cell receptor beta chains were all obtained from the same sample, sequenced in a study of blood T cell repertoires in COVID-19. TCRdb keeps only in-frame clones here, not all; method: immunoSEQ multiplex PCR. The sample lists 200,000 to 250,000 clones; approximately 90% were seen once. The material sequenced was peripheral blood. The receptors stem from a man aged 45-65 years with acute or convalescent COVID-19.

The chain uses TRBV6-5 and TRBJ1-1; weak D call: TRBD1 (5 bases). This CDR3 has 15 residues. Germline CDR1 and CDR2: MNHEY and SVGAGI. Trimming pared 7 bases from V and 1 base from J, leaving 16 bases between. CDR3 in amino acids: CASTKGAEKNTEAFF. The CDR3 nucleotides are TGTGCCAGCACTAAAGGGGCAGAAAAGAACACTGAAGCTTTCTTT.

This clone showed up just once. The CDR3 protein is CASSQDILFRTEQFF. In nucleotides, the CDR3 is TGTGCCAGCAGCCAAGACATTTTGTTTAGGACAGAGCAGTTCTTC. The J gene is TRBJ2-1, the V gene TRBV3-1 (or the pseudogene TRBV3-2); TRBD1 might be the D (5 bases). The CDR3 sequence is 15 residues long. The V gene's germline CDR1 is LGHDT and CDR2 YNNKEL (reference sequence). V dropped 0 bases and J dropped 10 bases, with 16 bases sitting between them.

This rearrangement joins TRBV9 to TRBJ2-7, with 9 bases fitting TRBD1. J was trimmed by 5 bases and V by 3 bases; bases with no gene match: 9. The CDR3 is 15 amino acids. Germline values: CDR1 SGDLS, CDR2 YYNGEE. CDR3 residues: CASSAPGTGINEQYF. The CDR3 DNA is TGTGCCAGCAGCGCCCCCGGGACAGGGATAAACGAGCAGTACTTC.

The chain recombines TRBV11-2 with TRBJ2-1, with 10 bases aligning to TRBD2. Germline trimming cut 10 bases from V and 5 bases from J; bases unmatched to any gene: 11. CDR3 length: 15 residues. The germline V gene encodes CDR1 SGHAT and CDR2 FQNNGV. This CDR3 is CATTELAGTDNEQFF. CDR3 DNA sequence: TGTGCCACCACCGAACTAGCGGGGACCGACAATGAGCAGTTCTTC.

The genes are TRBV15 and TRBJ1-5, with D possibly TRBD1 on 6 matching bases. CDR1 is LNHNV and CDR2 is YYDKDF in the germline V gene (reference sequence). Trimming took off 1 base at V and 7 bases at J, with 11 bases between the two ends. The CDR3 is 14 residues long. CDR3 DNA sequence: TGTGCCACCAGCAGAGTCACAGGGTTACAGCCCCAGCATTTT. Protein product: CATSRVTGLQPQHF.

The chain joins TRBV18 to TRBJ1-3, with a tentative D call TRBD1 (6 bases). The germline gives CDR1 KGHSH, CDR2 LQKENI. Trimming shortened V by 4 bases and J by 2 bases, and 15 bases separated the two germline ends. This CDR3 is built from 16 residues. DNA for the CDR3: TGTGCCAGCTCACTCACACAGGGAAAAACTGGAAACACCATATATTTT. Protein product: CASSLTQGKTGNTIYF.

The chain recombines TRBV19 with TRBJ2-7; 9 positions agree with TRBD1. V lost 3 bases, J lost 3 bases, and 6 bases stayed unmatched. The CDR3 spans 15 residues. Germline V gene data show CDR1 as LNHDA and CDR2 as SQIVND (reference sequence). In DNA form, the CDR3 reads TGTGCCAGTAGTATTGTCGGGACAGGGTACTACGAGCAGTACTTC. Translation: CASSIVGTGYYEQYF.

J is TRBJ2-7 and V is TRBV2, with 9 bases lining up with TRBD1. V shed 6 bases, J shed 6 bases, and the junction held 6 bases outside the gene matches. The CDR3 extends over 13 amino acids. Germline CDR1 SNHLY, CDR2 FYNNEI. CDR3 nucleotide sequence: TGTGCCAGCAGGGGACAGGGCGGCGGCGAGCAGTACTTC. Amino acid sequence: CASRGQGGGEQYF.

This clone was found once. This chain uses TRBV10-1 with TRBJ2-3; 9 bases align to TRBD2. After removal of 8 bases from V and 4 bases from J, the junction contained 4 bases not matched to a gene. The CDR3 spans 13 residues. Germline-derived CDR1 and CDR2 are WNHNN and SYGVQD (reference sequence). CDR3 coding DNA: TGCGCCAGCGGGCCTAGCGGGGCAGATACGCAGTATTTT. It yields the protein CASGPSGADTQYF.